This TCR beta chain derives from a study of beta chain features in type 1 diabetes. Study-wide context: Comparable age, gender and cell yields were observed in patients relative to healthy donors. Across every sample, 100 million to 130 million sorted cells were examined in total. The study's findings and limits: In all four CD4+ subsets, TCRB CDR3 length was significantly, moderately reduced in type 1 diabetes.

Germline trimming cut 0 bases from V and 8 bases from J; bases unmatched to any gene: 8. CDR1 is SGHRS and CDR2 is YFSETQ in the germline V gene. The CDR3 covers 15 residues. A note on this clone: Its antigen is undetermined.

Expressed TCRB transcripts were sequenced after all isolated RNA was converted to cDNA. The study sequenced naive, central memory and regulatory T cell samples to an average of about 3.8 million reads. Some clones are missing from TCRdb's copy, which holds only in-frame ones; the method was immunoSEQ multiplex PCR. The table has roughly 700,000 clones, 10% to 15% seen once. The clonotype comes from a man between 18 and 35 years old with type 1 diabetes. The gene calls are TRBV5-1 and TRBJ2-4, with TRBD2 matching 7 bases. Input material: naive CD4+ T cells from blood. CDR3 loop: CASSLAGRGRDIQYF. CDR3 DNA sequence: TGCGCCAGCAGCTTGGCGGGGAGGGGAAGGGACATTCAGTACTTC.